Listed below are T cell receptor beta chains from one sample, sequenced in a study of Ad26.COV2.S vaccination and SARS-CoV-2 variants. The method was immunoSEQ multiplex PCR; TCRdb's version includes in-frame clones alone and lacks a portion of them. The repertoire holds 350,000 to 450,000 clones, with around 87% as singletons. The source was peripheral blood, collected in a trial of Ad26.COV2.S vaccine versus placebo. The receptors were sampled from a person between 18 and 65 years old who received the Ad26.COV2.S COVID-19 vaccine or a placebo. Each CDR3 is given with its conserved first and last residue. Clone size is given for some rows only: seen once, a few or many times, or a class if the clone is expanded.

15	once	TRBV5-4	CASSLEDRGCQPQHF
16	-	TRBV7-2	CASSLTRDTTNYGYTF
13	-	TRBV10-3	CAHGKGGTGELFF
14	once	TRBV7-8	CAGSGTGFPGELFF
15	-	TRBV5-4	CASSLAGQGVGGYTF
13	-	TRBV21-1	CASITDGCTEAFF
14	-	TRBV28	CASRGGRTNSPLHF
14	-	TRBV11-2	CASSLAGILNEQFF
17	few	TRBV7-3	CASSLWGPGADTGELFF
15	-	TRBV11-2	CASSPRQGNNSPLHF
15	-	TRBV5-8	CASSLRTGVISPQHF
12	-	TRBV6-2/TRBV6-3	CASSTINYGYTF
15	-	TRBV6-5	CASSPDGLSPDTQYF
15	-	TRBV5-4	CASSLPAGGLNEQFF
18	-	TRBV9	CASSASGTSGSSYNEQFF
15	-	TRBV27	CASSSSGTGSQPQHF
13	-	TRBV9	CASSPSSDSPLHF
15	once	TRBV9	CASSVGGSSTGELFF
15	-	TRBV5-1	CASSLVTSGSYEQYF
12	-	TRBV27	CASSRPGTEAFF
15	-	TRBV5-1	CASSFGTGMNTEAFF
13	-	TRBV12-3/TRBV12-4	CASSPQTPSELFF
14	many	TRBV9	CASSVEPGNQPQHF
14	-	TRBV5-1	CASSLVLVSDTQYF
16	-	TRBV5-1	CASTLSSGGSTGELFF
11	-	TRBV12-3/TRBV12-4	CASGITDTQYF
17	many	TRBV11-2	CASSRLGIGREGYGYTF
16	-	TRBV5-5	CASSKPRQVVGEKLFF
14	-	TRBV6-2/TRBV6-3	CASSYSGVPGEQYF
13	-	TRBV18	CASSTSGSYEQYF
10	-	TRBV6-1	CASSAPPLHF
14	-	TRBV6-5	CASSTTGMNTEAFF
16	-	TRBV7-2	CASSSVGEVTAYEQYF
15	-	TRBV5-1	CASSYAGQGRNGYTF
14	once	TRBV28	CASSFPRDSSAQYF
17	once	TRBV4-1	CASSHTLGDRGRNEQFF
16	-	TRBV19	CASSPGTAYSNQPQHF
14	-	TRBV5-6	CASSPRDINEKLFF
14	-	TRBV30	CAWSTWAKNEKLFF
15	-	TRBV11-3	CASSRQGGEPEELFF
15	few	TRBV9	CASSVGISSNQPQHF
12	-	TRBV6-5	CASSYYGDGYTF
14	-	TRBV4-1	CASRNPGQGPVAFF
13	once	TRBV18	CASSLGTDYGYTF
14	-	TRBV7-9	CASSGGDSPPEAFF